Below, 8 T cell receptor beta chains from the same sample are listed, as sequenced in a study of human T cells and chemical hapten exposure. A single record per CDR3 protein comes from TCRdb applying MiXCR to the RACE reads. The profile shows 60,000 to 90,000 distinct CDR3 sequences, 8.6% of them singletons. Time point noted: healthy volunteer bleed at 6 weeks. Unfractionated whole blood was the source from which total RNA was extracted. What was sequenced was whole blood. These receptors all come from a female donor in good health. Some clones in this sample may be carry-over from other donors' samples.

The gene calls are TRBV6-1 and TRBJ2-7; no reliable D call. V was cut by 0 bases and J by 5 bases, with 8 bases left in between. Germline V gene lookup returns CDR1 MNHNS and CDR2 SASEGT. The CDR3 runs to 13 residues. CDR3 nucleotides: TGTGCCAGCAGTGAAGCGCCTTCGGACGAGCAGTACTTC. Its protein is CASSEAPSDEQYF.

This clonotype was counted a few times. This chain links TRBV6-6 with TRBJ2-1, with D maybe TRBD1 (6 bases). The CDR3 totals 12 residues. CDR1 and CDR2 from the germline V gene are MNHNY and SVGAGI (reference sequence). The ends were cut back, 5 bases at V and 8 bases at J, with 10 bases in the middle. The CDR3 region has the DNA TGTGCCAGCAGTCCAGGGGCTTATGAGCAGTTCTTC. This sequence encodes CASSPGAYEQFF.

With respect to this clonotype: Since a much larger clone is just one base distant, this may be a read error. V and J are TRBV29-1 and TRBJ2-1, with TRBD1 identical over 9 bases. The germline V gene has CDR1 SQVTM and CDR2 ANQGSEA. Trimming took 6 bases from V and 9 from J; bases not matched to a gene: 15. The CDR3 contains 15 residues. The CDR3 nucleotides are TGCAGCGTCGGAAACCAGGACAGGGGAAATGGTGAGCAGTTCTTC. It encodes CSVGNQDRGNGEQFF.

DNA for the CDR3: TGTGCCAGCAGCGGGGAGACAGATACGCAGTATTTT. Translating it yields CASSGETDTQYF. This chain joins TRBV2 and TRBJ2-3; D perhaps matches TRBD2 (5 bases). With 6 bases removed from V and 3 bases from J, the gap between germline ends came to 7 bases. This CDR3 region has 12 residues. Germline V gene data show CDR1 as SNHLY and CDR2 as FYNNEI. Using reference TRBV2 and TRBJ2-3 for the parts outside the CDR3, the full variable domain is EPEVTQTPSHQVTQMGQEVILRCVPISNHLYFYWYRQILGQKVEFLVSFYNNEISEKSEIFDDQFSVERPDGSNFTLKIRSTKLEDSAMYFCASSGETDTQYFGPGTRLTVL.

The J gene is TRBJ2-1, the V gene TRBV11-2; 14 nucleotides match TRBD2. Trimming removed 0 bases from V and 6 bases from J; junction bases left unmatched: 1. The CDR3 is 16 residues long. Looked up from germline, CDR1 is SGHAT and CDR2 is FQNNGV. The CDR3 DNA reads TGTGCCAGCAGCTTAGAAGGGACTAGCGGGGGCAATGAGCAGTTCTTC. Its translation is CASSLEGTSGGNEQFF.

Only a few counts were recorded for this clonotype. V is TRBV7-9 and J is TRBJ2-3, with 8 bases lining up with TRBD1. The CDR3 length is 16 residues. Per the germline V gene, CDR1 is SEHNR and CDR2 is FQNEAQ (reference sequence). The J segment lost 2 bases and the V segment lost 0 bases, leaving 4 bases of the junction unmatched. The CDR3: CASSLAGQGATDTQYF. In nucleotides, the CDR3 is TGTGCCAGCAGCTTAGCCGGCCAGGGGGCCACAGATACGCAGTATTTT.

This clonotype has ten or more counts. The CDR3 here is CASSSDSYYGYTF. The CDR3 DNA reads as TGTGCCAGCTCATCGGACAGCTACTATGGCTACACCTTC. The V and J genes are TRBV18 and TRBJ1-2; tentatively, D is TRBD1 (6 bases). Germline CDR1 reads KGHSH; CDR2 reads LQKENI. The CDR3 is 13 amino acids. V shed 5 bases and J shed 3 bases, with 10 bases lying between them.

V and J are TRBV24-1 and TRBJ2-5, with TRBD2 identical over 8 bases. Germline loops: CDR1 KGHDR, CDR2 SFDVKD. J gave up 4 bases and V 5 bases, and 14 bases lay outside the gene matches. This CDR3 contains 17 residues. The CDR3 protein is CATSGFSGRSGGETQYF. The CDR3 region has the DNA TGTGCCACCAGTGGCTTTAGCGGGCGCAGCGGGGGAGAGACCCAGTACTTC.